This T cell receptor (beta chain) is drawn from a study of glioma-infiltrating T cells after dendritic cell vaccination. Overall study results and limits: No direct clonality-survival link was found; a diverse polyclonal response may matter. Patients with more pretreatment TILs had longer time to progression and survival.

Remarks on this clone: Its target is not known.

TCRB CDR3 was amplified from 2 ug genomic DNA or less. TCRdb keeps only in-frame clones here, not all; method: immunoSEQ multiplex PCR. Of about 95,000 clones listed, over 75% are singletons. Selection required adequate fresh-frozen tumor tissue plus more than two years' survival data. The TCR comes from a human donor with glioblastoma. The sample here was blood, taken before dendritic cell vaccination.

The CDR3 here is CASSTDTYSGNTIYF. CDR3 nucleotides: TGTGCCAGTAGTACGGACACCTACTCTGGAAACACCATATATTTT. The rearrangement joins TRBV19 to TRBJ1-3, with a weak D call TRBD1 (5 bases). The V end was cut by 4 bases, the J end by 0 bases, with 10 bases between. This CDR3 region has 15 residues. The germline gives CDR1 LNHDA, CDR2 SQIVND (reference sequence).